The 3 T cell receptor beta chains below come from one sample, sequenced in a study of T cell responses to AZD1222 COVID-19 vaccine. TCRdb's table, derived via immunoSEQ multiplex PCR, lists solely in-frame clones and lacks some. The table has about 130,000 clones, around 89% seen once. The sequencing here drew on peripheral blood, taken 28 days after the second AZD1222 dose. The receptors stem from an adult who received the AZD1222 COVID-19 vaccine.

The CDR3 sequence: CASSQGGPGYTF. CDR3 DNA: TGCGCCAGCAGCCAAGGGGGGCCTGGCTACACCTTC. The rearrangement links TRBV10-2 to TRBJ1-2, with D perhaps TRBD1 (6 bases). Trimming left V 6 bases short and J 7 bases short, with 12 bases between. Germline values: CDR1 WSHSY, CDR2 SAAADI. CDR3 length equals 12 residues.

The genes are TRBV2 and TRBJ2-5; TRBD2 might be the D (5 bases). Looked up from germline, CDR1 is SNHLY and CDR2 is FYNNEI. V shed 1 base and J shed 7 bases, with 13 bases lying between them. This CDR3 is built from 14 residues. The CDR3 nucleotides are TGTGCCAGCAGTGAAGAGGCCCTAGCAGGGACCCAGTACTTC. This translates into CASSEEALAGTQYF.

The sample holds many counts of this clone. The V gene is TRBV2, the J gene TRBJ2-5, with TRBD1 matching 9 bases. The CDR3 extends over 14 amino acids. Germline V lookup: CDR1 SNHLY, CDR2 FYNNEI. The V gene end was trimmed by 6 bases and the J gene end by 4 bases; junction bases not matched to a gene: 6. CDR3 amino acids: CASRGRTGVETQYF. The DNA of the CDR3 is TGTGCCAGCAGGGGTAGGACAGGGGTAGAGACCCAGTACTTC.